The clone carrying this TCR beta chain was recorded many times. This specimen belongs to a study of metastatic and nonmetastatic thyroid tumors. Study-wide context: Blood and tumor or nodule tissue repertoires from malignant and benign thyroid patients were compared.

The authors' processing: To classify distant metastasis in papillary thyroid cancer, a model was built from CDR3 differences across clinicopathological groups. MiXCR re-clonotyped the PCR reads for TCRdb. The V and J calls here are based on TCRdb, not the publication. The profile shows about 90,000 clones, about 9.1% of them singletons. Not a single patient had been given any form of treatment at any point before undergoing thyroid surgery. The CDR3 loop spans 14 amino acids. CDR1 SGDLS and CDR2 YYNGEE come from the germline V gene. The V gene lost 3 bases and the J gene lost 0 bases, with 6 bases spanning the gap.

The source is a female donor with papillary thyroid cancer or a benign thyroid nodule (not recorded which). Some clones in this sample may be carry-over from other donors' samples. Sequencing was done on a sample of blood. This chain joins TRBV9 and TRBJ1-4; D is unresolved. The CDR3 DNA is TGTGCCAGCAGCGAGGGAGCAACTAATGAAAAACTGTTTTTT. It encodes CASSEGATNEKLFF.